This paragraph covers one TCR beta chain sequence. Its specificity is unknown. Germline V gene sequence: CDR1 MNHNS, CDR2 SASEGT. The CDR3 has 14 residues. V was cut by 7 bases and J by 7 bases, with 19 bases left in between. The data originate from a study of naive and memory T cell subsets. Study-level findings and limits: This RNA-based method may be sensitive to activation-related transcript changes.

Ligated cDNA underwent four rounds of PCR with nested alpha and beta constant region primers and SP2. Alpha and beta constant region primers primed reverse transcription for blood and skin samples. Each CDR3 protein gets one entry after TCRdb re-called the 5' RACE reads with MiXCR. The profile covers 32,000 or so distinct CDR3 sequences, with roughly a sixth appearing a single time and roughly 2.5% taken by the ten largest. The library had UMIs added by 3' ligation of an oligonucleotide to TCR cDNA. Whole-blood samples were approximately 2.6 ml of peripheral blood from healthy adult volunteers. Cells were not sorted; total RNA input targeted about 1 to 1000 ng.

The genes are TRBV6-1 and TRBJ1-2; D is perhaps TRBD1 (6 bases). This sequence was found in a female donor in good health. CDR3 sequence (DNA): TGTGCCAGCACCAAGGACAGCCTAACTGGTGGCTACACCTTC. It is translated as CASTKDSLTGGYTF.